Described below is a single TCR beta chain sequence and its context. Its antigen is unidentified. The data originate from a study of blood T cells in healthy people across ages. Overall study findings and caveats: A roughly linear fall in TCR beta diversity per million T cells was seen with increasing age.

The CDR3 is 16 amino acids. After removal of 4 bases from V and 8 bases from J, the junction contained 11 bases not matched to a gene. The germline V gene has CDR1 MNHEY and CDR2 SMNVEV (reference sequence). The use of a sample-barcoded 5' primer and a J-beta primer mix characterized a second PCR of roughly 6 to 11 cycles. TCRdb fed the 5' RACE reads into MiXCR, producing one record per CDR3 protein. The sample comprises 1.4 million or so distinct CDR3 sequences, 35% to 45% of which are singletons, and around 4% rests with the top ten. The chain recombines TRBV27 with TRBJ1-2, with 12 bases lining up with TRBD1. This receptor was identified in a woman aged 18-29 years in good health. Specimen: blood. DNA for the CDR3: TGTGCCAGCAGTTCTGGTTGGGGACAGGGGGCACAAGGCTACACCTTC. Protein product: CASSSGWGQGAQGYTF.